The clone carrying this TCR beta chain was counted at least ten times. Per the germline V gene, CDR1 is MDHEN and CDR2 is SYDVKM. The J segment lost 7 bases and the V segment lost 6 bases, leaving 11 bases of the junction unmatched. CDR3 length: 16 residues. The data belong to a study of T-cell reconstitution after alpha-beta-depleted transplantation in children. Unique molecular identifiers were incorporated when the TCRbeta library was constructed. TCRdb itself ran the PCR reads through MiXCR, one entry per CDR3 protein. The table includes 200,000 or so distinct CDR3 sequences, around 5.9% detected once.

The receptor was isolated from a girl less than two years old with combined immunodeficiency, due to receive a stem cell transplant. The specimen was PBMCs, collected before TCRalphabeta/CD19-depleted stem cell transplant. The chain couples TRBV28 to TRBJ2-1, with 11 bases that match TRBD2. The CDR3: CASSLSGTSGFNEQFF. The CDR3, as DNA: TGTGCCAGCAGCCTTTCCGGGACTAGCGGTTTTAATGAGCAGTTCTTC.